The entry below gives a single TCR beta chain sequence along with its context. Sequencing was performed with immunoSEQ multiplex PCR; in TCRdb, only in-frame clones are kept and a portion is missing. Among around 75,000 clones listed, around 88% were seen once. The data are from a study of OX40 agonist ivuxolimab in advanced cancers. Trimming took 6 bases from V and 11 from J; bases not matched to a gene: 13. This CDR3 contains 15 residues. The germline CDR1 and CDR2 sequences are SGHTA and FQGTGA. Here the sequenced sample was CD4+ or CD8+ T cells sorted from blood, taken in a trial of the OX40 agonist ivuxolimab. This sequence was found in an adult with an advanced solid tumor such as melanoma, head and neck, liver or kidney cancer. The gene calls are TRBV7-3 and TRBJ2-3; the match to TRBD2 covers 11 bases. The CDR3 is CASSLAGGSTFLQYF. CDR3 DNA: TGTGCCAGCAGTTTAGCGGGGGGGTCCACGTTTTTGCAGTATTTT.